This T cell receptor beta chain was obtained from a study of patients and donors after allogeneic stem cell transplantation. TCRdb reprocessed the RT-PCR reads with MiXCR, giving one entry per CDR3 protein. The profile shows 190,000 or so distinct CDR3 sequences, roughly two fifths of them singletons. This clonotype was detected only a few times. The CDR3 consists of 15 residues. J was trimmed by 7 bases and V by 1 base; bases with no gene match: 5. Germline CDR1 and CDR2: KGHSH and LQKENI. The rearrangement uses TRBV18 and TRBJ1-5; 9 positions agree with TRBD1. Material: blood, either unsorted or a sorted T cell fraction (not recorded which). This clonotype originated in a human donor who was either an allogeneic HSCT recipient or a stem cell or donor lymphocyte infusion donor (not recorded which). It is not recorded whose cells these are; they may come from a transplant donor. In nucleotides, the CDR3 is TGTGCCAGCTCACCACGGGGTGACAGGGGGCAGCCCCAGCATTTT. Protein sequence: CASSPRGDRGQPQHF.